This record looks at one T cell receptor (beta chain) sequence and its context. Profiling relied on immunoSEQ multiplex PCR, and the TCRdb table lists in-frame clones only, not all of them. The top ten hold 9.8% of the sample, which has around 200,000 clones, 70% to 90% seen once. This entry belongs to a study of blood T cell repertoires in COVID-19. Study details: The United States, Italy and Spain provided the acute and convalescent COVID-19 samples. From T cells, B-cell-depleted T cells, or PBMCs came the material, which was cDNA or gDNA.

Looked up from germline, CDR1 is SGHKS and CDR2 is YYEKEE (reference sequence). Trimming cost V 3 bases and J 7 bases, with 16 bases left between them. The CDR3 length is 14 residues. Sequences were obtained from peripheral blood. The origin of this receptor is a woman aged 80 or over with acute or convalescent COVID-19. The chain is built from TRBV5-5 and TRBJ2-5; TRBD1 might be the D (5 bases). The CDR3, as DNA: TGTGCCAGCAGCTCCCCTCTAGGGGTAGTGACCCAGTACTTC. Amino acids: CASSSPLGVVTQYF.